This entry features one T cell receptor (beta chain) sequence. What it binds is not known. This specimen belongs to a study of T cell responses to AZD1222 COVID-19 vaccine. This CDR3 comprises 13 residues. Germline V gene sequence: CDR1 SNHLY, CDR2 FYNNEI. Study observations and caveats: The peak T cell response came first, and repertoires were sampled only after it. Close to half of all spike-specific TCRs reportedly target regions of the variants that are unmutated. Clonal diversity may have been underestimated, and the donors were mostly white British, with more females than males.

This table comes from immunoSEQ multiplex PCR, and its TCRdb copy is limited to in-frame clones, with some not included. Seen here are roughly 200,000 clones, roughly nine tenths observed once, and the top ten hold about 3.5%. V gene TRBV2 combines with J gene TRBJ2-7, with a tentative D call TRBD2 (6 bases). The receptor comes from an adult who received the AZD1222 COVID-19 vaccine. The source material was peripheral blood, sampled 28 days after the second AZD1222 dose. The CDR3: CASGVAEYYEQYF. In DNA, the CDR3 is TGTGCAAGCGGAGTAGCGGAGTACTACGAGCAGTACTTC.